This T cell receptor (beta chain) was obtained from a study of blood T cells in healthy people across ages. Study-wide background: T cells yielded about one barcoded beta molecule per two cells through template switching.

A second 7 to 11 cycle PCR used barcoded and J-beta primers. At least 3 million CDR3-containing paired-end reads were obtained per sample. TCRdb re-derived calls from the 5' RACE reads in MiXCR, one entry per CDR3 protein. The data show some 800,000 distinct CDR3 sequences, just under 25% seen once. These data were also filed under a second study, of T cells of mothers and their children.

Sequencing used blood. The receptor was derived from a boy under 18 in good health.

As DNA, the CDR3 is TGCAGTGCCCTATACAGCGCTGGAAACACCATATATTTT. Its protein product is CSALYSAGNTIYF. V gene TRBV20-1 combines with J gene TRBJ1-3; unclear D gene. Germline V gene sequence: CDR1 DFQATT, CDR2 SNEGSKA (reference sequence). The V end was cut by 6 bases, the J end by 2 bases, with 11 bases between. This CDR3 has 13 amino acids.